Here is one T cell receptor (beta chain) with its context. The sample originates from a study of blood T cell repertoires in COVID-19. Enrolment of Seattle patients took place during active infection, and they were followed longitudinally. This CDR3 is built from 16 residues. The V gene's germline CDR1 is LGHNA and CDR2 YNFKEQ. With V trimmed by 1 base and J by 2 bases, 6 bases remained unmatched. In the source study's methods: By means of reference gene primer amplification, nucleated cell counts were estimated. Only in-frame clones appear in the TCRdb table, and some are missing; sequencing was by immunoSEQ multiplex PCR. V, J and clone size derive from that table, while D and trimming were established from the DNA sequence. Found here are about 290,000 clones, roughly 91% of them singletons; the top ten hold roughly 11%.

The origin of this receptor is a woman in her twenties or thirties with COVID-19, enrolled during active disease. The chain carries TRBV4-2 and TRBJ2-7; 9 bases are shared with TRBD2. The sample consisted of peripheral blood. The CDR3 DNA reads TGTGCCAGCAGCCAAGGAGCGGGGGGTCGGACCTACGAGCAGTACTTC. Residues: CASSQGAGGRTYEQYF.